This is a list of T cell receptor beta chains from one sample in a study of cytomegalovirus exposure and HLA in healthy donors. The data were produced by immunoSEQ multiplex PCR, yet TCRdb's version contains in-frame clones alone and is incomplete. The table has 95,000 to 150,000 clones, around 80% seen once. The sequencing input was PBMCs. These receptors were obtained from a man aged 25 to 45 in good health and CMV-seronegative. Both conserved end residues are part of each CDR3. The D gene is left open where the match is weak. Expanded clones are given a class, and other clones once, few, many or no size at all.

TRBJ2-1	.	.	TRBV6-1	CASRMLGGAGNEQFF	TGTGCCAGCCGCATGTTGGGGGGGGCCGGTAATGAGCAGTTCTTC
TRBJ1-1	TRBD1	once	TRBV6-5	CASSYDRANTEAFF	TGTGCCAGCAGTTACGACAGGGCAAACACTGAAGCTTTCTTT
TRBJ2-2	TRBD2	.	TRBV11-2	CASSARLASNTGELFF	TGTGCCAGCAGCGCCCGACTAGCGTCGAACACCGGGGAGCTGTTTTTT
TRBJ2-7	.	.	TRBV7-9	CASSRGADYYEQYF	TGTGCCAGCAGCCGGGGGGCAGACTACTACGAGCAGTACTTC
TRBJ2-3	.	.	TRBV7-2	CASSRLPKGGRSTDTQYF	TGTGCCAGCAGCCGTCTACCGAAGGGGGGGCGAAGCACAGATACGCAGTATTTT
TRBJ2-7	TRBD1	.	TRBV2	CASRARGQVYYEQYF	TGTGCCAGCAGAGCTAGGGGACAGGTATACTACGAGCAGTACTTC
TRBJ2-1	TRBD2	once	TRBV7-2	CASSHSIAGGENEQFF	TGTGCCAGCAGCCACTCGATAGCGGGGGGGGAAAATGAGCAGTTCTTC
TRBJ2-3	TRBD1	.	TRBV14	CASSQIPFGTGSTDTQYF	TGTGCCAGCAGCCAAATCCCTTTTGGGACAGGGTCAACAGATACGCAGTATTTT
TRBJ2-3	TRBD2	.	TRBV19	CASTPTSGGGFGTDTQYF	TGTGCCAGTACCCCAACTAGCGGGGGGGGTTTCGGCACAGATACGCAGTATTTT
TRBJ2-5	TRBD2	few	TRBV11-2	CASSLVALASGQETQYF	TGTGCCAGCAGCTTAGTTGCGTTGGCTAGCGGGCAAGAGACCCAGTACTTC
TRBJ1-1	TRBD1	.	TRBV29-1	CSVSTGTGAEAFF	TGCAGCGTATCTACCGGGACAGGGGCTGAAGCTTTCTTT
TRBJ2-3	TRBD2	.	TRBV27	CASSLSSGDGTDTQYF	TGTGCCAGCAGTTTATCTAGCGGGGATGGCACAGATACGCAGTATTTT
TRBJ2-7	TRBD2	.	TRBV19	CASSILAGGAYEQYF	TGTGCCAGTAGTATCCTAGCGGGGGGTGCCTACGAGCAGTACTTC
TRBJ1-2	.	.	TRBV5-4	CASSLESNRLTFYGYTF	TGTGCCAGCAGCTTGGAGTCTAACAGGCTGACGTTCTATGGCTACACCTTC
TRBJ1-5	.	.	TRBV27	CASSPMGGASNQPQHF	TGTGCCAGCAGTCCGATGGGGGGGGCGAGCAATCAGCCCCAGCATTTT
TRBJ1-2	.	.	TRBV27	CASSLNGNYGYTF	TGTGCCAGCAGTTTAAACGGGAACTATGGCTACACCTTC
TRBJ2-1	.	.	TRBV5-1	CASSPNRNEQFF	TGCGCCAGCAGCCCGAACAGGAATGAGCAGTTCTTC
TRBJ1-1	.	few	TRBV7-2	CASSPFPRGMNTEAFF	TGTGCCAGCAGCCCCTTTCCGAGAGGAATGAACACTGAAGCTTTCTTT
TRBJ1-6	.	.	TRBV4-2	CASSQLNSPLHF	TGTGCCAGCAGCCAACTTAATTCACCCCTCCACTTT
TRBJ2-1	TRBD2	.	TRBV4-3	CASSQRTSGVYNEQFF	TGCGCCAGCAGCCAACGGACTAGCGGGGTTTACAATGAGCAGTTCTTC
TRBJ2-7	TRBD1	.	TRBV29-1	CSANTGTGGSEQYF	TGCAGCGCCAATACCGGGACAGGGGGCTCCGAGCAGTACTTC
TRBJ1-3	TRBD1	.	TRBV18	CASSLLRQGSSGNTIYF	TGTGCCAGCTCACTCTTAAGACAGGGTTCTTCTGGAAACACCATATATTTT
TRBJ2-7	.	.	TRBV6-5	CASSYSGIYEQYF	TGTGCCAGCAGTTACTCCGGGATCTACGAGCAGTACTTC
TRBJ2-7	TRBD1	.	TRBV11-2	CASSLAGQGVLYEQYF	TGTGCCAGCAGCTTAGCTGGACAGGGGGTCCTCTACGAGCAGTACTTC
TRBJ1-2	TRBD1	.	TRBV2	CASSDVGQGNYGYTF	TGTGCCAGCAGTGATGTGGGACAGGGTAACTATGGCTACACCTTC
TRBJ2-5	TRBD2	.	TRBV15	CATSPSARGSLETQYF	TGTGCCACCAGCCCATCGGCGCGGGGGTCTCTAGAGACCCAGTACTTC
TRBJ2-1	.	.	TRBV27	CASSFRRSPHNEQFF	TGTGCCAGCAGTTTCCGGCGGAGTCCCCACAATGAGCAGTTCTTC
TRBJ1-2	TRBD1	.	TRBV9	CASSLYFTGGDGYTF	TGTGCCAGCAGCCTATATTTTACAGGGGGCGATGGCTACACCTTC
TRBJ2-5	.	.	TRBV5-4	CASSRQETQYF	TGTGCCAGCAGCCGGCAAGAGACCCAGTACTTC
TRBJ1-6	.	.	TRBV6-1	CASLLYAASPLHF	TGTGCCAGCCTTCTATATGCAGCGTCACCCCTCCACTTT
TRBJ2-2	.	.	TRBV19	CASSIDRGTQNTGELFF	TGTGCCAGTAGTATAGATCGTGGGACACAGAACACCGGGGAGCTGTTTTTT
TRBJ2-7	.	.	TRBV5-6	CASSLMGRYEQYF	TGTGCCAGCAGCTTGATGGGCCGCTACGAGCAGTACTTC
TRBJ2-7	.	.	TRBV6-5	CASSYSDPGRDEQYF	TGTGCCAGCAGTTACTCTGACCCGGGTCGGGACGAGCAGTACTTC
TRBJ2-5	TRBD1	.	TRBV2	CASSFDRAGEQYF	TGTGCCAGCAGCTTCGACAGGGCTGGGGAGCAGTACTTC
TRBJ2-5	TRBD2	once	TRBV4-1	CASSLQRGAGGLETQYF	TGCGCCAGCAGCCTCCAACGGGGGGCGGGGGGGCTAGAGACCCAGTACTTC
TRBJ2-1	TRBD1	.	TRBV29-1	CSVGRQGWNNEQFF	TGCAGCGTTGGGAGACAGGGGTGGAACAATGAGCAGTTCTTC
TRBJ1-5	.	.	TRBV7-2	CASSFWATEPQHF	TGTGCCAGCAGCTTTTGGGCGACCGAGCCCCAGCATTTT
TRBJ2-2	.	few	TRBV7-2	CASSLGLLGELFF	TGTGCCAGCAGCTTGGGACTGCTCGGGGAGCTGTTTTTT
TRBJ2-7	.	.	TRBV6-5	CASSQGFEWYF	TGTGCCAGCAGCCAGGGATTCGAGTGGTACTTC
TRBJ2-5	.	once	TRBV15	CATSRDWRIQETQYF	TGTGCCACCAGCAGAGATTGGCGGATCCAAGAGACCCAGTACTTC
TRBJ2-4	TRBD1	once	TRBV5-4	CASGRDRGLNSQYF	TGTGCCAGCGGCCGGGACAGGGGGCTGAACAGTCAGTACTTC
TRBJ2-3	.	.	TRBV9	CASSSTASSTDTQYF	TGTGCCAGCAGCTCCACAGCTTCTAGCACAGATACGCAGTATTTT
TRBJ1-1	.	once	TRBV12-5	CASGFEGYDTEAFF	TGTGCTAGTGGTTTTGAGGGATACGACACTGAAGCTTTCTTT
TRBJ2-7	.	few	TRBV28	CASSLSTAGQYF	TGTGCCAGCAGCCTTTCGACGGCGGGGCAGTACTTC
TRBJ2-4	.	.	TRBV28	CASSLQANIQYF	TGTGCCAGCAGTTTACAGGCGAACATTCAGTACTTC
TRBJ2-6	.	.	TRBV9	CASSARLGTGANGLTF	TGTGCCAGCAGCGCTAGGTTGGGGACTGGGGCCAACGGCCTGACTTTC
TRBJ2-1	.	.	TRBV19	CASSRQRRLLLDEQFF	TGTGCCAGTAGCCGCCAGAGGCGACTCCTCTTGGATGAGCAGTTCTTC
TRBJ2-2	TRBD2	few	TRBV6-6	CARGGSGELFF	TGTGCCAGGGGGGGGTCCGGGGAGCTGTTTTTT
TRBJ2-5	TRBD1	once	TRBV28	CASASTRDRGETQYF	TGTGCCAGCGCCTCCACCCGGGACAGGGGTGAGACCCAGTACTTC
TRBJ2-7	.	.	TRBV7-9	CASSPSGGGATYEQYF	TGTGCCAGCAGCCCAAGCGGTGGGGGCGCTACCTACGAGCAGTACTTC
TRBJ2-2	TRBD2	.	TRBV19	CASSPSRRGGSTGELFF	TGTGCCAGTAGTCCATCAAGGCGGGGGGGCTCGACCGGGGAGCTGTTTTTT
TRBJ2-7	TRBD1	.	TRBV4-1	CASSQDKGGAFKQYF	TGCGCCAGCAGCCAAGATAAAGGGGGCGCGTTTAAGCAGTACTTC